The entry below gives a single T cell receptor (beta chain) sequence along with its context. Its antigen remains unidentified. V lost 6 bases and J 7 bases, leaving 15 bases between the germline ends. The CDR3 is 13 residues long. Germline loops: CDR1 DFQATT, CDR2 SNEGSKA (reference sequence). Unique molecular identifiers featured in each of the TCR beta cDNA libraries. Researchers reported 400,000 to 600,000 cDNA molecules coming from around 1 to 9.1 million T cells. In TCRdb, the PCR reads were re-called with MiXCR into one record per CDR3 protein. Here the sample spans hundreds of thousands of distinct CDR3 sequences, 25% to 30% being singletons. The entry originates in a study of post-analysis software for immune sequencing data. Background on the study: Secondary progressive, relapsing-remitting and progressive-relapsing multiple sclerosis were among the included disease courses.

Regarding the study as a whole: Patients with multiple sclerosis recorded significantly lower normalized Chao1 diversity than controls, the study found. When patients were compared with controls, 5 or 6 TRBV segments were more frequent, TRBV5-6, TRBV5-1 and TRBV20-1 among them. Under F measure analysis, samples from one preparation batch co-clustered strongly.

The sequence was obtained from a girl between 5 and 17 years old with multiple sclerosis. Sequencing was done on a sample of blood. The chain joins TRBV20-1 to TRBJ1-4; TRBD1 might be the D (6 bases). The chain's CDR3 is CSASRGGSEKLFF. The DNA for the CDR3 is TGCAGTGCCTCAAGGGGGGGAAGTGAAAAACTGTTTTTT.